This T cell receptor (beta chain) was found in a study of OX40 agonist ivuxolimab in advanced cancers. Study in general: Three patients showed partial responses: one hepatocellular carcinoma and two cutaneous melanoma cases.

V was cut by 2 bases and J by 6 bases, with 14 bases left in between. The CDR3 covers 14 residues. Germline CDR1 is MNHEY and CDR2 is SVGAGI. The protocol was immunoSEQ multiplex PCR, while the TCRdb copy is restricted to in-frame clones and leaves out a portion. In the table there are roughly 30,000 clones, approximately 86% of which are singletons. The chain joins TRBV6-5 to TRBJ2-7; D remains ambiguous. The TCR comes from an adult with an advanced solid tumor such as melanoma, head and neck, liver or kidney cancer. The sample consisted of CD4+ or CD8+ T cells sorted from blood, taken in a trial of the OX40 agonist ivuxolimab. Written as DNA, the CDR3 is TGTGCCAGCAGTTACCCCACTCAAAACGGCGAGCAGTACTTC. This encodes CASSYPTQNGEQYF.